Listed below are T cell receptor beta chains from one sample, sequenced in a study of cytotoxic CD8 clonotypes in ibrutinib-treated CLL. Only in-frame clones appear in the TCRdb table, and some are missing; sequencing was by immunoSEQ multiplex PCR. The data show 68,000 or so clones, approximately 71% seen once. The sample here was PBMCs, taken after 12 months of ibrutinib treatment. These receptors all come from a human donor with chronic lymphocytic leukemia. Each CDR3 is given with its conserved first and last residue. D genes are given only for firm matches. Size is omitted from some rows. Given values are once, few, many or a class for expanded clones.

D gene: NA; J gene: TRBJ1-2; V gene: TRBV4-2; clone size: NA; CDR3 protein: CASSQELSSSYGYTF; CDR3 DNA: TGTGCCAGCAGCCAAGAGTTGAGCAGTTCCTATGGCTACACCTTC
D gene: TRBD2; J gene: TRBJ2-1; V gene: TRBV5-1; clone size: NA; CDR3 protein: CASSLTAGVLSYNEQFF; CDR3 DNA: TGCGCCAGCAGCTTGACAGCGGGGGTTCTCTCCTACAATGAGCAGTTCTTC
D gene: NA; J gene: TRBJ1-1; V gene: TRBV5-1; clone size: NA; CDR3 protein: CASSHYRAGLSTEAFF; CDR3 DNA: TGCGCCAGCAGCCACTACAGGGCCGGGCTGAGCACTGAAGCTTTCTTT
D gene: NA; J gene: TRBJ2-5; V gene: TRBV11-2; clone size: NA; CDR3 protein: CASSQGSGQETQYF; CDR3 DNA: TGTGCCAGCAGCCAGGGTAGCGGTCAAGAGACCCAGTACTTC
D gene: NA; J gene: TRBJ1-4; V gene: TRBV5-1; clone size: NA; CDR3 protein: CASSPLATNEKLFF; CDR3 DNA: TGCGCCAGCAGTCCTCTTGCAACTAATGAAAAACTGTTTTTT
D gene: NA; J gene: TRBJ2-3; V gene: TRBV7-9; clone size: NA; CDR3 protein: CASSARGGPSTDTQYF; CDR3 DNA: TGTGCCAGCAGCGCTAGGGGGGGGCCATCCACAGATACGCAGTATTTT
D gene: TRBD1; J gene: TRBJ1-2; V gene: TRBV7-2; clone size: NA; CDR3 protein: CASSLTGTGSPNYGYTF; CDR3 DNA: TGTGCCAGCAGCTTAACCGGGACAGGGTCCCCTAACTATGGCTACACCTTC
D gene: TRBD2; J gene: TRBJ2-7; V gene: TRBV9; clone size: few; CDR3 protein: CASSVRDYPYEQYF; CDR3 DNA: TGTGCCAGCAGCGTACGGGACTATCCTTACGAGCAGTACTTC
D gene: NA; J gene: TRBJ2-2; V gene: TRBV7-2; clone size: NA; CDR3 protein: CASSLNPSGSGELFF; CDR3 DNA: TGTGCCAGCAGCTTAAATCCCTCGGGGAGCGGGGAGCTGTTTTTT
D gene: NA; J gene: TRBJ1-1; V gene: TRBV6-5; clone size: NA; CDR3 protein: CASTGRSWNTEAFF; CDR3 DNA: TGTGCCAGTACAGGGCGAAGTTGGAACACTGAAGCTTTCTTT
D gene: TRBD1; J gene: TRBJ1-5; V gene: TRBV19; clone size: NA; CDR3 protein: CAISTGTGLLPQHF; CDR3 DNA: TGTGCCATTAGTACCGGGACAGGGTTGTTGCCCCAGCATTTT
D gene: NA; J gene: TRBJ2-1; V gene: TRBV27; clone size: NA; CDR3 protein: CASGDSENEQFF; CDR3 DNA: TGTGCCAGCGGGGACTCCGAAAATGAGCAGTTCTTC
D gene: NA; J gene: TRBJ1-6; V gene: TRBV7-6; clone size: NA; CDR3 protein: CASSSRPRQGNSPLHF; CDR3 DNA: TGTGCCAGCAGCTCACGGCCGCGGCAGGGGAATTCACCCCTCCACTTT
D gene: NA; J gene: TRBJ2-1; V gene: TRBV6-5; clone size: NA; CDR3 protein: CASSYSGASYNEQFF; CDR3 DNA: TGTGCCAGCAGTTACTCCGGGGCCTCCTACAATGAGCAGTTCTTC
D gene: TRBD2; J gene: TRBJ2-3; V gene: TRBV5-4; clone size: NA; CDR3 protein: CASSPSGGDTDTQYF; CDR3 DNA: TGTGCCAGCAGCCCAAGCGGGGGGGACACAGATACGCAGTATTTT
D gene: NA; J gene: TRBJ2-1; V gene: TRBV14; clone size: NA; CDR3 protein: CASSQGAGMGFPYNEQFF; CDR3 DNA: TGTGCCAGCAGCCAAGGGGCAGGGATGGGATTCCCCTACAATGAGCAGTTCTTC
D gene: NA; J gene: TRBJ2-1; V gene: TRBV4-3; clone size: NA; CDR3 protein: CASSHGTSRIDNEQFF; CDR3 DNA: TGCGCCAGCAGCCATGGGACCTCCCGAATCGACAATGAGCAGTTCTTC
D gene: NA; J gene: TRBJ2-2; V gene: TRBV6-7; clone size: NA; CDR3 protein: CASSPSGELFF; CDR3 DNA: TGTGCCAGCAGTCCTTCCGGGGAGCTGTTTTTT
D gene: NA; J gene: TRBJ1-1; V gene: TRBV4-3; clone size: NA; CDR3 protein: CASSQDGGGRGTEAFF; CDR3 DNA: TGCGCCAGCAGCCAAGATGGGGGGGGTAGGGGCACTGAAGCTTTCTTT
D gene: NA; J gene: TRBJ1-1; V gene: TRBV10-3; clone size: few; CDR3 protein: CAIRQFMNTEAFF; CDR3 DNA: TGTGCCATCAGACAATTCATGAACACTGAAGCTTTCTTT
D gene: NA; J gene: TRBJ2-3; V gene: TRBV7-9; clone size: NA; CDR3 protein: CASSILTGSDTQYF; CDR3 DNA: TGTGCCAGCAGCATACTTACAGGATCAGATACGCAGTATTTT
D gene: NA; J gene: TRBJ2-1; V gene: TRBV11-2; clone size: NA; CDR3 protein: CASSLAPGGPYNEQFF; CDR3 DNA: TGTGCCAGCAGCTTAGCCCCGGGGGGCCCCTACAATGAGCAGTTCTTC
D gene: NA; J gene: TRBJ2-3; V gene: TRBV13; clone size: few; CDR3 protein: CASTQGTGGGDTQYF; CDR3 DNA: TGTGCCAGCACCCAGGGGACTGGGGGTGGGGATACGCAGTATTTT
D gene: NA; J gene: TRBJ1-2; V gene: TRBV7-6; clone size: few; CDR3 protein: CASSLDSTNYGYTF; CDR3 DNA: TGTGCCAGCAGCTTAGACAGTACTAACTATGGCTACACCTTC
D gene: NA; J gene: TRBJ1-4; V gene: TRBV2; clone size: NA; CDR3 protein: CASTRGWRNNEKLFF; CDR3 DNA: TGTGCCAGCACCCGGGGTTGGCGGAATAATGAAAAACTGTTTTTT
D gene: TRBD2; J gene: TRBJ2-1; V gene: TRBV30; clone size: NA; CDR3 protein: CATSGDSYNEQFF; CDR3 DNA: TGTGCCACCAGCGGGGACTCCTACAATGAGCAGTTCTTC
D gene: TRBD1; J gene: TRBJ2-3; V gene: TRBV5-4; clone size: once; CDR3 protein: CASSSWTGGGVSTDTQYF; CDR3 DNA: TGTGCCAGCAGCTCGTGGACAGGGGGGGGTGTAAGCACAGATACGCAGTATTTT
D gene: NA; J gene: TRBJ2-2; V gene: TRBV9; clone size: NA; CDR3 protein: CASSVLEGTGELFF; CDR3 DNA: TGTGCCAGCAGCGTACTTGAGGGGACCGGGGAGCTGTTTTTT
D gene: NA; J gene: TRBJ2-1; V gene: TRBV13; clone size: few; CDR3 protein: CASSSRELSYNEQFF; CDR3 DNA: TGTGCCAGCAGCTCCAGGGAGCTCTCCTACAATGAGCAGTTCTTC
D gene: NA; J gene: TRBJ2-7; V gene: TRBV6-6; clone size: NA; CDR3 protein: CASSRDADSYEQYF; CDR3 DNA: TGTGCCAGCAGTCGGGACGCGGACTCCTACGAGCAGTACTTC
D gene: TRBD1; J gene: TRBJ2-1; V gene: TRBV28; clone size: NA; CDR3 protein: CASSYAGTGFYNEQFF; CDR3 DNA: TGTGCCAGCAGTTACGCCGGGACAGGGTTTTACAATGAGCAGTTCTTC
D gene: NA; J gene: TRBJ1-2; V gene: TRBV29-1; clone size: NA; CDR3 protein: CSAQGGNYGYTF; CDR3 DNA: TGCAGCGCCCAAGGGGGGAACTATGGCTACACCTTC
D gene: NA; J gene: TRBJ2-7; V gene: TRBV4-1; clone size: NA; CDR3 protein: CASSQDSYEQYF; CDR3 DNA: TGCGCCAGCAGCCAAGATTCCTACGAGCAGTACTTC
D gene: NA; J gene: TRBJ2-1; V gene: TRBV7-9; clone size: NA; CDR3 protein: CASSPSGNEQFF; CDR3 DNA: TGTGCCAGCAGCCCCTCGGGTAATGAGCAGTTCTTC
D gene: TRBD1; J gene: TRBJ1-2; V gene: TRBV5-1; clone size: NA; CDR3 protein: CASSRDSSMYYGYTF; CDR3 DNA: TGCGCCAGCAGCCGGGACAGTAGCATGTACTATGGCTACACCTTC
D gene: NA; J gene: TRBJ2-7; V gene: TRBV6-6; clone size: NA; CDR3 protein: CASSYMQGFYEQYF; CDR3 DNA: TGTGCCAGCAGTTATATGCAGGGTTTCTACGAGCAGTACTTC
D gene: NA; J gene: TRBJ2-2; V gene: TRBV9; clone size: many; CDR3 protein: CASSVGPRNTGELFF; CDR3 DNA: TGTGCCAGCAGCGTTGGACCACGGAACACCGGGGAGCTGTTTTTT
D gene: TRBD1; J gene: TRBJ1-1; V gene: TRBV5-4; clone size: once; CDR3 protein: CAAAQGAYITEAFF; CDR3 DNA: TGTGCCGCAGCCCAGGGGGCGTATATCACTGAAGCTTTCTTT
D gene: TRBD2; J gene: TRBJ2-7; V gene: TRBV7-2; clone size: few; CDR3 protein: CASSTFGTSVHEQYF; CDR3 DNA: TGTGCCAGCAGTACATTCGGGACTAGCGTACACGAGCAGTACTTC
D gene: TRBD1; J gene: TRBJ1-2; V gene: TRBV7-9; clone size: NA; CDR3 protein: CASSTRQGSLNYGYTF; CDR3 DNA: TGTGCCAGCAGCACCCGACAGGGTTCATTAAACTATGGCTACACCTTC